The 20 T cell receptor beta chains presented below share a single source sample, sequenced in a study of T cells in Graves' hyperthyroidism and ophthalmopathy. The CDR3 regions of TCR beta were amplified from RNA transcripts. Carried out on the TCR CDR3, a first-round RT-PCR used the HTBI primer set. TCRdb reprocessed the multiplex PCR reads with MiXCR, giving one entry per CDR3 protein. This sample has hundreds of thousands of distinct CDR3 sequences; more than 30% occur once, and the top ten carry 7.5% to 9.5%. Sequencing was carried out using blood. Source of these receptors: a man aged 18 to 29 with Graves' hyperthyroidism.

The sample holds one count of this clonotype. A much larger clone differs by one base, so this may be a read error. V gene TRBV2 combines with J gene TRBJ1-1; no clear D gene. This CDR3 contains 12 residues. CDR1 is SNHLY, CDR2 FYNNEI, per germline. V was clipped by 6 bases and J by 1 base, with 6 bases between them. DNA for the CDR3: TGTGCCAGCAGGTCACAGAACACTGAAGCTTTCTTT. Protein sequence: CASRSQNTEAFF.

The V gene is TRBV9, the J gene TRBJ2-7; a weak D match, TRBD2 (6 bases). The V end was cut by 4 bases, the J end by 3 bases, with 14 bases between. Looked up from germline, CDR1 is SGDLS and CDR2 is YYNGEE. CDR3 size: 14 residues. The CDR3 sequence is CASSPGTFLYEQYF. Written as DNA, the CDR3 is TGTGCCAGCAGCCCGGGGACTTTCCTCTACGAGCAGTACTTC.

This clonotype has just one count. The chain combines TRBV20-1 with TRBJ2-6; no reliable D call. Germline V gene lookup returns CDR1 DFQATT and CDR2 SNEGSKA (reference sequence). The CDR3 length is 18 residues. With 0 bases removed from V and 0 bases from J, the gap between germline ends came to 15 bases. CDR3 coding DNA: TGCAGTGCTAGAGATTCCGACGACTGGCTCTCTGGGGCCAACGTCCTGACTTTC. Its translation is CSARDSDDWLSGANVLTF.

V gene TRBV19 combines with J gene TRBJ2-2; TRBD2 aligns across 13 bases. CDR1 and CDR2 from the germline V gene are LNHDA and SQIVND (reference sequence). V trimming: 5 bases; J trimming: 0 bases; junction bases outside the gene matches: 12. The CDR3 contains 20 residues. This CDR3 is CASSPLDRLAGGANTGELFF. The DNA for the CDR3 is TGTGCCAGTAGTCCGTTGGACAGACTAGCGGGAGGCGCGAACACCGGGGAGCTGTTTTTT.

The chain recombines TRBV7-9 with TRBJ1-2; D ambiguous. Germline V gene lookup returns CDR1 SEHNR and CDR2 FQNEAQ (reference sequence). This CDR3 has 13 amino acids. With 5 bases removed from V and 9 bases from J, the gap between germline ends came to 16 bases. CDR3 in DNA: TGTGCCAGCAGCCTCCGGCCCGCACCCCGCTACACCTTC. Residues: CASSLRPAPRYTF.

Concerning this clonotype: The junction does not match germline at one end; this may be a read error. The chain is built from TRBV7-2 and TRBJ1-3; 8 bases fit TRBD1. The germline gives CDR1 SGHTA, CDR2 FQGNSA. The CDR3 spans 12 residues. The CDR3 sequence is CASSPPYETGGF. DNA of the CDR3: TGTGCCAGCAGCCCTCCTTACGAAACAGGGGGTTTT.

This clonotype has ten or more counts. The J gene is TRBJ1-5, the V gene TRBV15, with 8 nucleotides matching TRBD1. Trimming cost V 7 bases and J 6 bases; bases outside gene matches: 8. The V gene's germline CDR1 is LNHNV and CDR2 YYDKDF (reference sequence). The length of the CDR3 is 14 residues. In DNA, the CDR3 is TGTGCCACCACCCACCGGACAGGGATTCAGCCCCAGCATTTT. Translation: CATTHRTGIQPQHF.

This clonotype was found many times. The chain joins TRBV2 to TRBJ2-6; TRBD1 might be the D (6 bases). The germline V and J ends were trimmed by 7 bases and 4 bases, with 20 bases remaining between them. Looked up from germline, CDR1 is SNHLY and CDR2 is FYNNEI. This CDR3 contains 17 residues. CDR3 coding DNA: TGTGCCAGCATTTGGGCAGGGGTTTCGTCAGGGGCCAACGTCCTGACTTTC. Translation: CASIWAGVSSGANVLTF.

Turning to this clonotype: A junction boundary mismatches the germline segment, possibly from a read error. J is TRBJ2-7 and V is TRBV10-3; 8 bases are shared with TRBD2. CDR1 and CDR2 from the germline V gene are ENHRY and SYGVKD. The CDR3 contains 16 residues. CDR3 sequence: CAISESQGLVAYGQYF. Written as DNA, the CDR3 is TGTGCCATCAGTGAGTCTCAGGGACTAGTGGCCTACGGGCAGTACTTC.

The V call is TRBV24-1, the J call TRBJ2-7, with 14 bases lining up with TRBD2. Germline CDR1 and CDR2: KGHDR and SFDVKD. CDR3 length: 17 residues. V was clipped by 1 base and J by 4 bases; unmatched bases: 5. CDR3 loop: CATSDFGRLAGGYEQYF. CDR3 bases: TGTGCCACCAGTGATTTCGGGCGACTAGCGGGAGGGTACGAGCAGTACTTC.

This chain links TRBV29-1 with TRBJ2-6, with D perhaps assigned TRBD1 or TRBD2 (7 bases each). V was pared by 5 bases and J by 2 bases, with 13 bases between. The V gene's germline CDR1 is SQVTM and CDR2 ANQGSEA. The CDR3 runs 15 residues. Here the CDR3 DNA reads TGCAGCGTTCCAGCGGGACAGACTGGGGCCAACGTCCTGACTTTC. Amino acid sequence: CSVPAGQTGANVLTF.

The gene calls are TRBV7-2 and TRBJ1-3, with D hard to call. V lost 5 bases and J 0 bases, leaving 11 bases between the germline ends. The germline V gene encodes CDR1 SGHTA and CDR2 FQGNSA. This CDR3 comprises 15 residues. The CDR3 region is CASSKDGISGNTIYF. The CDR3, as DNA: TGTGCCAGCAGCAAAGACGGTATCTCTGGAAACACCATATATTTT.

The chain links TRBV19 to TRBJ2-7; 9 bases are a match to TRBD1. Germline CDR1 LNHDA, CDR2 SQIVND (reference sequence). The V segment lost 3 bases and the J segment 5 bases; nucleotides outside the gene matches: 2. The CDR3 extends over 13 amino acids. CDR3 protein: CASSIGTGNEQYF. The CDR3 DNA follows: TGTGCCAGTAGTATTGGGACAGGGAACGAGCAGTACTTC.

V gene TRBV6-6 combines with J gene TRBJ1-5, with D unclear. CDR1 is MNHNY and CDR2 is SVGAGI in the germline V gene (reference sequence). The CDR3 spans 13 residues. Trimming removed 1 base from V and 5 bases from J, with 6 bases in between. The DNA for the CDR3 is TGTGCCAGCAGTTACTTCAATGATCAGCCCCAGCATTTT. This sequence encodes CASSYFNDQPQHF.

The gene calls are TRBV5-5 and TRBJ2-2, with D perhaps being TRBD1 or TRBD2 (5 bases each). The germline V gene has CDR1 SGHKS and CDR2 YYEKEE (reference sequence). V lost 4 bases to trimming and J lost 5 bases, with 15 bases between them. The CDR3 totals 15 residues. Here the CDR3 reads CASSQRYEGTGELFF. In DNA, the CDR3 is TGTGCCAGCAGCCAACGGTACGAGGGGACCGGGGAGCTGTTTTTT. The full variable domain, completed using reference TRBV5-5 and TRBJ2-2, is DAGVTQSPTHLIKTRGQQVTLRCSPISGHKSVSWYQQVLGQGPQFIFQYYEKEERGRGNFPDRFSARQFPNYSSELNVNALLLGDSALYLCASSQRYEGTGELFFGEGSRLTVL.

The chain combines TRBV7-6 with TRBJ1-5; D is unresolved. Trimming stripped 1 base from V and 11 bases from J, with 9 bases between. This CDR3 comprises 12 residues. The germline gives CDR1 SGHVS, CDR2 FNYEAQ. DNA for the CDR3: TGTGCCAGCAGCTTAGGCCAAGAGACCCAGCATTTT. Its translation: CASSLGQETQHF.

The table lists this clonotype with a count of one. V is TRBV7-9 and J is TRBJ2-5; perhaps D is TRBD1 or TRBD2 (5 bases each). The CDR3 is 14 amino acids. V was shortened by 5 bases and J by 4 bases, with 14 bases between the two germline ends. Looked up from germline, CDR1 is SEHNR and CDR2 is FQNEAQ (reference sequence). This chain's CDR3 is CASSLEEGLETQYF. CDR3 sequence (DNA): TGTGCCAGCAGCCTCGAAGAGGGGCTAGAGACCCAGTACTTC.

The chain is built from TRBV20-1 and TRBJ2-5; D ambiguous. CDR3 length equals 12 residues. V dropped 1 base and J dropped 2 bases, with 5 bases sitting between them. Per germline, CDR1 DFQATT and CDR2 SNEGSKA (reference sequence). CDR3 nucleotide sequence: TGCAGTGCTAGAGCCCTGCAAGAGACCCAGTACTTC. The encoded protein is CSARALQETQYF.

CDR3 in DNA: TGTGCCATCAGGGACAGGGACGGAGAACTGTTTTTT. It specifies CAIRDRDGELFF. V is TRBV10-3 and J is TRBJ1-4; TRBD1 aligns across 8 bases. J was trimmed by 12 bases and V by 6 bases; bases with no gene match: 6. The CDR3 sequence is 12 residues long. Germline CDR1 reads ENHRY; CDR2 reads SYGVKD.

This clonotype was observed many times. The chain links TRBV12-3 or TRBV12-4 to TRBJ2-5; possibly TRBD2 for D (6 bases). The CDR3 is 14 residues long. The V end lost 7 bases, the J end lost 4 bases, and 16 bases lay between the germline ends. CDR3 bases: TGTGCCAGCACTCTAGCGCTAAGCCGAGAGACCCAGTACTTC. This gives the protein CASTLALSRETQYF.